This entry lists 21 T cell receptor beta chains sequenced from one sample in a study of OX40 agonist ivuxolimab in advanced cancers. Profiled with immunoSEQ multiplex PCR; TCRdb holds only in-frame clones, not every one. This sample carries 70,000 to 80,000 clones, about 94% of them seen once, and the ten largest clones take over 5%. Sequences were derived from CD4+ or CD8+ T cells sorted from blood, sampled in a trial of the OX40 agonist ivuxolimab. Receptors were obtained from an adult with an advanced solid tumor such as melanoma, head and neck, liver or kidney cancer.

CDR3 region: CASSQEKREVYEQYF. The CDR3 bases are TGTGCCAGCAGCCAAGAGAAGCGGGAGGTTTACGAGCAGTACTTC. J is TRBJ2-7 and V is TRBV14; 9 nucleotides match TRBD2. V shed 0 bases, J shed 4 bases, and the junction held 4 bases outside the gene matches. Looked up from germline, CDR1 is SGHDN and CDR2 is FVKESK. The CDR3 spans 15 residues.

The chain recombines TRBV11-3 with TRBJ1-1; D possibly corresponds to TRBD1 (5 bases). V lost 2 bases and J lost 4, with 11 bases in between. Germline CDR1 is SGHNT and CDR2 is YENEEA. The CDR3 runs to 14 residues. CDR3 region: CASSLRGAGTEAFF. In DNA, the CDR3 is TGTGCCAGCAGCTTAAGAGGGGCAGGCACTGAAGCTTTCTTT.

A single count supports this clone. CDR3 protein: CASSPYSGGASGEQFF. As DNA, the CDR3 is TGTGCCAGCAGCCCTTATAGCGGGGGGGCCTCTGGTGAGCAGTTCTTC. V usage is TRBV7-6 and J usage is TRBJ2-1; 11 bases are a match to TRBD2. V gave up 5 bases and J gave up 9 bases; unmatched junction bases: 12. Germline V gives CDR1 SGHVS, CDR2 FNYEAQ. The CDR3 is 16 amino acids.

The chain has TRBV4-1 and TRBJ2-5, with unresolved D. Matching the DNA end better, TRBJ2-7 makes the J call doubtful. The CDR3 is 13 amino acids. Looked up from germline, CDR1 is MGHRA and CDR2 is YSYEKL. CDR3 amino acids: CASSQGMAYEQYF. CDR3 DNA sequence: TGCGCCAGCAGCCAAGGGATGGCCTACGAGCAGTACTTC.

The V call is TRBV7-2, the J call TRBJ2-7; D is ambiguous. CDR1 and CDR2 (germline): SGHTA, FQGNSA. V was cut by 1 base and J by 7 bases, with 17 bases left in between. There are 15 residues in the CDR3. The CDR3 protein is CASSLGVGWEWEQYF. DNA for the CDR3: TGTGCCAGCAGCTTAGGTGTGGGGTGGGAATGGGAGCAGTACTTC.

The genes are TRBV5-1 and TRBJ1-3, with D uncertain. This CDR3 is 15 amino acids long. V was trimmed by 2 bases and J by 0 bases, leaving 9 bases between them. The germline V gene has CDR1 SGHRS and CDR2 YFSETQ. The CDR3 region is CASSLVADSGNTIYF. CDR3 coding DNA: TGCGCCAGCAGCTTAGTAGCCGACTCTGGAAACACCATATATTTT.

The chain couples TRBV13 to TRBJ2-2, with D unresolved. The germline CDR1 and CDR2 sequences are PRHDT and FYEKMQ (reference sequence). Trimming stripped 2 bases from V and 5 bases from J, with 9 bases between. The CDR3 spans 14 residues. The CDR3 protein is CASSLRDPTGELFF. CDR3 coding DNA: TGTGCCAGCAGCTTAAGGGATCCAACCGGGGAGCTGTTTTTT.

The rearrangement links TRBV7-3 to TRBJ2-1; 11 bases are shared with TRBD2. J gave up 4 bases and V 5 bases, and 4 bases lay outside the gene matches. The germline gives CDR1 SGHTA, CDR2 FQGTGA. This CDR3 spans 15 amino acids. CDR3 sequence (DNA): TGTGCCAGCAGCGAGACTAGCGGGGCTTACAATGAGCAGTTCTTC. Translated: CASSETSGAYNEQFF.

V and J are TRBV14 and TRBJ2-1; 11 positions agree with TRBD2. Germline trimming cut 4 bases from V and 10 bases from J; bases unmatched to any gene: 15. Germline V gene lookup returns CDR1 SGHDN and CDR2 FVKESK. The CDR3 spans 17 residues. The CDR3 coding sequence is TGTGCCAGCAGCCCCCCAACGGGAACTAGCGGGAGCCGGGAGCAGTTCTTC. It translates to CASSPPTGTSGSREQFF. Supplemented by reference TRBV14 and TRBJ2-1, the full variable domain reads EAGVTQFPSHSVIEKGQTVTLRCDPISGHDNLYWYRRVMGKEIKFLLHFVKESKQDESGMPNNRFLAERTGGTYSTLKVQPAELEDSGVYFCASSPPTGTSGSREQFFGPGTRLTVL.

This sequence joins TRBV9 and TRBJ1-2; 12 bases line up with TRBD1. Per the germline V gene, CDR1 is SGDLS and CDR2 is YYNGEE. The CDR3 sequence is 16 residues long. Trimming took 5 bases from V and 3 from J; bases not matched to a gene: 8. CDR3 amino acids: CASSDPGQGADYGYTF. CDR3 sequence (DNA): TGTGCCAGCAGTGACCCGGGACAGGGGGCGGACTATGGCTACACCTTC.

The DNA for the CDR3 is TGTGCCAGCAGTGAAGCGGGATGGGCGGAAAGATACTACGAGCAGTACTTC. Protein: CASSEAGWAERYYEQYF. The chain recombines TRBV6-1 with TRBJ2-7; no definite D call. V was pared by 0 bases and J by 3 bases, with 18 bases between. The CDR3 is 17 residues long. Germline V lookup: CDR1 MNHNS, CDR2 SASEGT.

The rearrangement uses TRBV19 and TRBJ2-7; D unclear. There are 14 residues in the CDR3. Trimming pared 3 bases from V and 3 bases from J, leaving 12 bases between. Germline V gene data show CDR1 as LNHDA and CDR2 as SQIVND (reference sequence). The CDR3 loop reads CASSIGPRGYEQYF. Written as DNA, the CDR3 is TGTGCCAGTAGTATCGGGCCTAGAGGCTACGAGCAGTACTTC.

CDR3 loop: CASSIDIHGQGMWGYTF. The CDR3 DNA reads TGTGCCAGTAGTATAGACATCCATGGACAGGGGATGTGGGGCTACACCTTC. V gene TRBV19 combines with J gene TRBJ1-2, with 9 bases fitting TRBD1. The CDR3 covers 17 residues. Looked up from germline, CDR1 is LNHDA and CDR2 is SQIVND (reference sequence). Unmatched junction bases numbered 13, after V lost 0 bases and J lost 8 bases.

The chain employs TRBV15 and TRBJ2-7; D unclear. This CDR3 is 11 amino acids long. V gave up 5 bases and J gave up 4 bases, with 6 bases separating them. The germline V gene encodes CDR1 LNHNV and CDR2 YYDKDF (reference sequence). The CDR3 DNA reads TGTGCCACCAGCTCCAATTACGAGCAGTACTTC. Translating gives CATSSNYEQYF.

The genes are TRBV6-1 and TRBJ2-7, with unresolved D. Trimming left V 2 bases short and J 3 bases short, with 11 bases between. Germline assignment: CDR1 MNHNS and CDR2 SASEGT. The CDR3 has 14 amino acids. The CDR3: CASSEQADRYEQYF. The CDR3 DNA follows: TGTGCCAGCAGTGAACAGGCAGACCGCTACGAGCAGTACTTC.

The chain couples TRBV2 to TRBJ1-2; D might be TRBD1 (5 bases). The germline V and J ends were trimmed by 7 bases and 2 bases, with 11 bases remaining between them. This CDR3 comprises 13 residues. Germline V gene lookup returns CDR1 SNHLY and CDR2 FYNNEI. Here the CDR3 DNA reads TGTGCCAGCATCGGGGACCGGAACTATGGCTACACCTTC. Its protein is CASIGDRNYGYTF.

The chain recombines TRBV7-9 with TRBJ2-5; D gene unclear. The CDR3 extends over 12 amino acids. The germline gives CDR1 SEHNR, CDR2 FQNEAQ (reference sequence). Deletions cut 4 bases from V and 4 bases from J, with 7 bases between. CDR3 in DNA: TGTGCCAGCAGCTCAGAGGCAGAGACCCAGTACTTC. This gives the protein CASSSEAETQYF.

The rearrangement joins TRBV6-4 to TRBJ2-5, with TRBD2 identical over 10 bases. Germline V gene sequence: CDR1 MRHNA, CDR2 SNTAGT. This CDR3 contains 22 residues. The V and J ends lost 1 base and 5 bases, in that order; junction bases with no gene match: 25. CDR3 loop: CASSDLGPRTSGPSRVMETQYF. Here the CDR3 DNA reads TGTGCCAGCAGTGACTTGGGTCCTCGGACTAGCGGTCCCTCCCGGGTAATGGAGACCCAGTACTTC.

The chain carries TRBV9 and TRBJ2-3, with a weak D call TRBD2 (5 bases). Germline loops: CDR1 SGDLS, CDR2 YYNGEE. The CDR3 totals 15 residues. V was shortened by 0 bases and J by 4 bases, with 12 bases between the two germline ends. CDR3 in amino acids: CASSVGVGKADTQYF. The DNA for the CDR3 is TGTGCCAGCAGCGTAGGGGTCGGGAAGGCAGATACGCAGTATTTT.

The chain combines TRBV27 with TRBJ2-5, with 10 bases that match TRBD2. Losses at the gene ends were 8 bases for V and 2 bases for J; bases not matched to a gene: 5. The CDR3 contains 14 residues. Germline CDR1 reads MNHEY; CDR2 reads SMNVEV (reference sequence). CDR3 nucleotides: TGTGCCAGCGGAGGACTAGCGGAACAAGAGACCCAGTACTTC. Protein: CASGGLAEQETQYF.

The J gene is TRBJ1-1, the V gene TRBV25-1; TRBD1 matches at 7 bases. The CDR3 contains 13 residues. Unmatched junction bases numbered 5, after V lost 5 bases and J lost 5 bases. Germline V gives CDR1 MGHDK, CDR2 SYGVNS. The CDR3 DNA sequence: TGTGCCAGCAGTCATACAGGGGTTACTGAAGCTTTCTTT. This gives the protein CASSHTGVTEAFF.